This T cell receptor beta chain emerged from a study of cytomegalovirus exposure and HLA in healthy donors. This clone showed up just a few times. The antigen is unknown. CDR3 length: 13 amino acids. J gave up 11 bases and V 4 bases, and 10 bases lay outside the gene matches. Germline assignment: CDR1 MDHEN and CDR2 SYDVKM. The PCR had 60 Vbeta and 13 Jbeta primers. Sequencing used immunoSEQ multiplex PCR; TCRdb keeps in-frame clones, though not all of them. The sample has about 140,000 clones; 70% to 80% are singletons. Study findings and constraints: The study put 150 to 200 TCR beta chains on its list as cytomegalovirus-associated. Later, TCR association rates were found to vary by HLA locus, highest for DRB1 and lowest for HLA-C.

Sequencing was carried out using PBMCs. The TCR sequence derives from a woman under 30 in good health and CMV-seropositive. This chain connects TRBV28 to TRBJ1-1, with TRBD1 identical over 7 bases. In DNA form, the CDR3 reads TGTGCCAGCAGTTCCGACAGGGACCATGGCGCTTTCTTT. Translation gives CASSSDRDHGAFF.